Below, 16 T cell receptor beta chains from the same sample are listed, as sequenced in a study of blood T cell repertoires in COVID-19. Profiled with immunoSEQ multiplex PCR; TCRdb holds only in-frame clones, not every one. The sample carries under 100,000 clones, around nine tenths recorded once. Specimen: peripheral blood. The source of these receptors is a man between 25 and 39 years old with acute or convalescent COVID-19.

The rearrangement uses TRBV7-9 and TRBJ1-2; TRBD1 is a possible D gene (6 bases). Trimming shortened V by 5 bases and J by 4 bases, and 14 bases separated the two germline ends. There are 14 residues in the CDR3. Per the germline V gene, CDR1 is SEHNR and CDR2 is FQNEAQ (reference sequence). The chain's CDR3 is CASSDDRPPYGYTF. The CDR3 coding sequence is TGTGCCAGCAGCGATGACAGGCCTCCCTATGGCTACACCTTC.

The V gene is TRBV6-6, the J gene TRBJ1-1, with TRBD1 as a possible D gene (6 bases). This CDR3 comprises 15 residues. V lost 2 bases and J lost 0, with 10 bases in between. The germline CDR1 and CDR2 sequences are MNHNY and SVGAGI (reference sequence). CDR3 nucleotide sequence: TGTGCCAGCAGTTACGCCAGGGGCATGAACACTGAAGCTTTCTTT. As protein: CASSYARGMNTEAFF.

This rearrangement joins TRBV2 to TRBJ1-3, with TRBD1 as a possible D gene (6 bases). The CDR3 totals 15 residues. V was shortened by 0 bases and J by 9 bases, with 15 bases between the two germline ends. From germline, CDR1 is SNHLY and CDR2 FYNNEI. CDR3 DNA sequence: TGTGCCAGCAGTGAAGCAACAGGGTTTAGAACCACCATATATTTT. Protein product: CASSEATGFRTTIYF.

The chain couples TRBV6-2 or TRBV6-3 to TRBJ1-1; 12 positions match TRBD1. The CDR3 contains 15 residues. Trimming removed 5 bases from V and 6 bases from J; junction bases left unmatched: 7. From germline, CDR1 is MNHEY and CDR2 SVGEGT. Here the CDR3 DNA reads TGTGCCAGCAGTCACCGGGACAGGGGGCAATCTGAAGCTTTCTTT. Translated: CASSHRDRGQSEAFF.

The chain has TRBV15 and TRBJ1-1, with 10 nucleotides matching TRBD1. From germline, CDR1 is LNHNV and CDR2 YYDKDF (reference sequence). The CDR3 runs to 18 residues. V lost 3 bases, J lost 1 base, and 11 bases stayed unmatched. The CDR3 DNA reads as TGTGCCACCAGCAGGGGACAGGGGAGGATGGAGGCGAACACTGAAGCTTTCTTT. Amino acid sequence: CATSRGQGRMEANTEAFF.

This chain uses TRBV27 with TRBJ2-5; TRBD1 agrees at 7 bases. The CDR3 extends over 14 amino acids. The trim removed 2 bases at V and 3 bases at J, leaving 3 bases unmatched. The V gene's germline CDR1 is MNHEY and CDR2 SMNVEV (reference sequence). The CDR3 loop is CASSLDRDEETQYF. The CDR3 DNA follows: TGTGCCAGCAGTTTAGACAGGGATGAAGAGACCCAGTACTTC.

This CDR3 reads CASSPRAGERNEQFF. In DNA form, the CDR3 reads TGTGCCAGCTCACCACGGGCGGGAGAACGCAATGAGCAGTTCTTC. The chain recombines TRBV18 with TRBJ2-1; the match to TRBD2 covers 7 bases. Trimming cost V 1 base and J 6 bases; bases outside gene matches: 6. CDR3 length: 15 amino acids. CDR1 and CDR2 from the germline V gene are KGHSH and LQKENI. Looking up the rest from reference TRBV18 and TRBJ2-1 gives the full variable domain: NAGVMQNPRHLVRRRGQEARLRCSPMKGHSHVYWYRQLPEEGLKFMVYLQKENIIDESGMPKERFSAEFPKEGPSILRIQQVVRGDSAAYFCASSPRAGERNEQFFGPGTRLTVL.

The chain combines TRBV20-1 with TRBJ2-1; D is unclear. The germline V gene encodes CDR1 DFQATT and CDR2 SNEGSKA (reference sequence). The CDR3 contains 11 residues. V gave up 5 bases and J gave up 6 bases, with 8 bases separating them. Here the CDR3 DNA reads TGCAGTGCTGGAGTTCTCAATGAGCAGTTCTTC. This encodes CSAGVLNEQFF.

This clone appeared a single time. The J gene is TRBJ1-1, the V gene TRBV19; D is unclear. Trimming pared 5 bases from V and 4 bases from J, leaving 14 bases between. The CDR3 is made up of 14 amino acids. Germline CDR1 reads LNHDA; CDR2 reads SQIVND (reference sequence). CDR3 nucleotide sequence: TGTGCCAGTAGTCCGATTGACCGGGGCACTGAAGCTTTCTTT. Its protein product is CASSPIDRGTEAFF.

The CDR3 sequence: CASSQTEKLFF. The CDR3 DNA follows: TGTGCCAGCAGTCAGACAGAAAAACTGTTTTTT. The rearrangement uses TRBV12-3 or TRBV12-4 and TRBJ1-4; D remains unclear. This CDR3 contains 11 residues. Trimming pared 5 bases from V and 8 bases from J, leaving 6 bases between.

The CDR3 loop reads CASSYRGHPQRTQYF. CDR3 bases: TGTGCCAGCAGTTACCGGGGACACCCGCAAAGGACCCAGTACTTC. This chain connects TRBV6-7 to TRBJ2-5, with D possibly matching TRBD1 (6 bases). TRBV6-7 has ORF status, its function being uncertain. V lost 2 bases and J lost 7, with 17 bases in between. The CDR3 runs 15 residues.

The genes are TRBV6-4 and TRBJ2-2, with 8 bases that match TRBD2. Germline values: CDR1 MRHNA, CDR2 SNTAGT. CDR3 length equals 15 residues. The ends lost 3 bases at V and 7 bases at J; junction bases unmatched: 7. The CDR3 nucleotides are TGTGCCAGCAGTGAAGGAGCGGGAGAAGGCGGGGAGCTGTTTTTT. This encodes CASSEGAGEGGELFF.

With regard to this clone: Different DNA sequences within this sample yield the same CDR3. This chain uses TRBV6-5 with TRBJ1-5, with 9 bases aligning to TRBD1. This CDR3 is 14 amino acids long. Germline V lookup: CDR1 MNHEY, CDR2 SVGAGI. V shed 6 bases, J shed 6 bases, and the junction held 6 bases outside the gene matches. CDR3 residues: CASRRQGGGQPQHF. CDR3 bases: TGTGCCAGCAGGAGACAGGGGGGTGGTCAGCCCCAGCATTTT.

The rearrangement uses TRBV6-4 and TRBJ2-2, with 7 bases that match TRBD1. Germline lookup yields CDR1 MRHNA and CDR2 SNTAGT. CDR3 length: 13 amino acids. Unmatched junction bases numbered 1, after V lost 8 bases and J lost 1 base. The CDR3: CASGDRNTGELFF. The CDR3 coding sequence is TGTGCCAGCGGGGACAGGAACACCGGGGAGCTGTTTTTT.

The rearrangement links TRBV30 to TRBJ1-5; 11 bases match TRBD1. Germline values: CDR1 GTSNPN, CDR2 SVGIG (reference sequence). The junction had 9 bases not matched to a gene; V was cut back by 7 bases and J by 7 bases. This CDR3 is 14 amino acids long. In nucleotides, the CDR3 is TGTGCCTCAAGCCCGGGACAGGGGGACCAGCCCCAGCATTTT. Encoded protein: CASSPGQGDQPQHF.

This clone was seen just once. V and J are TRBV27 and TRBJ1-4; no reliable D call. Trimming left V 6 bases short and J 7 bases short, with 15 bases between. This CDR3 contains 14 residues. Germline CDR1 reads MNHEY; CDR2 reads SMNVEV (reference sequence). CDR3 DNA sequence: TGTGCCAGCAGCGACCTGATGGGGAGTGAAAAACTGTTTTTT. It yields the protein CASSDLMGSEKLFF.